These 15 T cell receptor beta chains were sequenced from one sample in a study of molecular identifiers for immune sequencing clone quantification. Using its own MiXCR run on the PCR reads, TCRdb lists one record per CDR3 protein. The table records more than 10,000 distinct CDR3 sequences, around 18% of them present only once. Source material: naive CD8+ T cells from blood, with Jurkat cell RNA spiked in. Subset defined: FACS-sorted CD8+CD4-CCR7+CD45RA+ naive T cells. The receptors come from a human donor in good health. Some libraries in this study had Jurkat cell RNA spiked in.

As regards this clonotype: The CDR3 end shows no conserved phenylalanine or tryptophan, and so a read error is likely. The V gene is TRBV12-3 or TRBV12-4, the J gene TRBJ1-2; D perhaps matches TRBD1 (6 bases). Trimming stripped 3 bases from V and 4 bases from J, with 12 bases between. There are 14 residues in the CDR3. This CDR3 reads CASSFAGQVYGYTS. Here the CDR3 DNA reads TGTGCCAGCAGTTTCGCGGGACAAGTCTATGGCTACACCTCC.

The CDR3 reads CASSGADYGEKLFF. CDR3 DNA: TGTGCCAGCAGCGGTGCAGATTATGGAGAAAAACTGTTTTTT. The rearrangement links TRBV9 to TRBJ1-4; D not certain. V was shortened by 3 bases and J by 8 bases, with 14 bases between the two germline ends. The CDR3 runs 14 residues. Germline CDR1 reads SGDLS; CDR2 reads YYNGEE.

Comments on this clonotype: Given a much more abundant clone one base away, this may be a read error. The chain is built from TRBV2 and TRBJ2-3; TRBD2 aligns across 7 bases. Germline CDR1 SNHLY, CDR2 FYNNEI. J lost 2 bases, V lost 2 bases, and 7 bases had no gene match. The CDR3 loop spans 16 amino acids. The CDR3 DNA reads TGTGCCAGCAGTGAAAATCTAGCGGTATTCACAGATACGCAGTATTTT. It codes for CASSENLAVFTDTQYF. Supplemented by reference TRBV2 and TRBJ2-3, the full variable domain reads EPEVTQTPSHQVTQMGQEVILRCVPISNHLYFYWYRQILGQKVEFLVSFYNNEISEKSEIFDDQFSVERPDGSNFTLKIRSTKLEDSAMYFCASSENLAVFTDTQYFGPGTRLTVL.

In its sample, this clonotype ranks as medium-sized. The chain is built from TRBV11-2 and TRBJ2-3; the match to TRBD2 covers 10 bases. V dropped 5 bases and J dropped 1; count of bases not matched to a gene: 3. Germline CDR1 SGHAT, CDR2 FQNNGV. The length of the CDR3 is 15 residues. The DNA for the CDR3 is TGTGCCAGCAGCCGAACTAGCGGGGGCACAGATACGCAGTATTTT. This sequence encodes CASSRTSGGTDTQYF.

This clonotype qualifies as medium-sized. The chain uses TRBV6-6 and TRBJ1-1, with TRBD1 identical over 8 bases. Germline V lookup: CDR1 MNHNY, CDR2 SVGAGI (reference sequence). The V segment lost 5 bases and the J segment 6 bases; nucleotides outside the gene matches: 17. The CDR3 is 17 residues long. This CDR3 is CASSTGTGSLYLAEAFF. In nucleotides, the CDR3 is TGTGCCAGCAGTACTGGGACAGGATCCCTTTATCTCGCTGAAGCTTTCTTT.

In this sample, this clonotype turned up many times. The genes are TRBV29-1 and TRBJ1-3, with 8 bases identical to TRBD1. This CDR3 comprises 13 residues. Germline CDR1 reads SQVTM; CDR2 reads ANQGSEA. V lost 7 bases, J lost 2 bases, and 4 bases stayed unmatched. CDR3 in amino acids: CSGRTGTGNTIYF. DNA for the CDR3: TGCAGCGGAAGGACAGGGACTGGAAACACCATATATTTT.

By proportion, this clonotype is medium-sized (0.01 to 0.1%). This CDR3 reads CASSLLTGDADTQYF. The CDR3 DNA sequence: TGTGCCAGCAGCTTATTAACAGGGGATGCAGATACGCAGTATTTT. This chain links TRBV7-8 with TRBJ2-3; 7 bases line up with TRBD1. J lost 4 bases, V lost 2 bases, and 6 bases had no gene match. The germline V gene has CDR1 SGHVS and CDR2 FQNEAQ. CDR3 length: 15 amino acids.

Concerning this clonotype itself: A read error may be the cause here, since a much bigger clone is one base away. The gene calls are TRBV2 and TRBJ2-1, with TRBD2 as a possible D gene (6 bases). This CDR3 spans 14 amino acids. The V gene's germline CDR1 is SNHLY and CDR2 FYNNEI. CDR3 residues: CASGGTSLYNEQLF. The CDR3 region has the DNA TGTGCCAGCGGAGGGACTTCTCTCTACAATGAGCAGCTCTTC.

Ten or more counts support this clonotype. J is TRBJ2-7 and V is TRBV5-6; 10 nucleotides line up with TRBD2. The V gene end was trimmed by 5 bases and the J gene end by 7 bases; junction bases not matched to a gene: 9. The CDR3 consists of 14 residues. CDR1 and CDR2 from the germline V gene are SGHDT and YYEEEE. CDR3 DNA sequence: TGTGCCAGCAGTTCCGGGACTAGCGTACGGGAGCAGTACTTC. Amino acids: CASSSGTSVREQYF.

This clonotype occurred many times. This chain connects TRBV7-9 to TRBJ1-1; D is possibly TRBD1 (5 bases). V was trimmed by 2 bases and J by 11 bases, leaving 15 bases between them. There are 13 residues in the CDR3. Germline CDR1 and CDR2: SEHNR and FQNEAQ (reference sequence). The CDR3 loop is CASSLSGAERAFF. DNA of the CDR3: TGTGCCAGCAGCTTATCCGGGGCAGAGAGGGCTTTCTTT.

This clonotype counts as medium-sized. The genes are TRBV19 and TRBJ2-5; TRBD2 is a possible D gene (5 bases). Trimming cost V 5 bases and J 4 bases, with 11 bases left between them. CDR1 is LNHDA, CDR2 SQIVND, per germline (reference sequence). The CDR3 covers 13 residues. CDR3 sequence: CASSRESGETQYF. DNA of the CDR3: TGTGCCAGTAGTCGGGAATCGGGAGAGACCCAGTACTTC.

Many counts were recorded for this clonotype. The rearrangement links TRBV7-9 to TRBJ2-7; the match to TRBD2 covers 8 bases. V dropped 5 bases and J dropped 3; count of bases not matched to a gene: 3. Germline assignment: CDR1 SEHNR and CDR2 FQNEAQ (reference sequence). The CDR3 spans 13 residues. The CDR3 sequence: CASSPSGSYEQYF. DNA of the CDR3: TGTGCCAGCAGCCCCAGCGGGAGCTACGAGCAGTACTTC.

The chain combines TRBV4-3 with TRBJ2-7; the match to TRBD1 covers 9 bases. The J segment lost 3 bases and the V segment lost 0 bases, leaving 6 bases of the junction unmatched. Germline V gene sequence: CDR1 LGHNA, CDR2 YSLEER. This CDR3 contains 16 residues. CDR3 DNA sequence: TGCGCCAGCAGCCAAGATAGGACAGGGGTTTACTACGAGCAGTACTTC. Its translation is CASSQDRTGVYYEQYF.

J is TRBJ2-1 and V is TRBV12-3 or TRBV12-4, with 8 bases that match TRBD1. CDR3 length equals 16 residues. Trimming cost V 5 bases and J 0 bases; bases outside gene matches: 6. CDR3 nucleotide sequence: TGTGCCAGCAGTAATAGACAGGGGAGCTCCTACAATGAGCAGTTCTTC. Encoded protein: CASSNRQGSSYNEQFF.

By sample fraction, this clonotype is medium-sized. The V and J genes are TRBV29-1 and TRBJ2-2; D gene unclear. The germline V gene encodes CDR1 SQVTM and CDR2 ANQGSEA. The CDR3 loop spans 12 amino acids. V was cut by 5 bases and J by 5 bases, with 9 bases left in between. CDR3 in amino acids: CSVMERTGELFF. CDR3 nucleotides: TGCAGCGTTATGGAACGGACCGGGGAGCTGTTTTTT.